This TCR beta chain originates from a study of OX40 agonist ivuxolimab in advanced cancers. Assay used: immunoSEQ multiplex PCR; TCRdb lists only in-frame clones, some missing. The table lists about 56,000 clones, over 90% of them singletons. Germline CDR1 and CDR2: MNHEY and SMNVEV (reference sequence). V shed 2 bases and J shed 2 bases, with 11 bases lying between them. The length of the CDR3 is 15 residues. The chain carries TRBV27 and TRBJ2-3, with D perhaps being TRBD1 or TRBD2 (6 bases each). The sequenced sample was CD4+ or CD8+ T cells sorted from blood, obtained in a trial of the OX40 agonist ivuxolimab. This clonotype was obtained from an adult with an advanced solid tumor such as melanoma, head and neck, liver or kidney cancer. This CDR3 is CASSLRGPHTDTQYF. CDR3 in DNA: TGTGCCAGCAGTTTACGGGGGCCTCACACAGATACGCAGTATTTT.